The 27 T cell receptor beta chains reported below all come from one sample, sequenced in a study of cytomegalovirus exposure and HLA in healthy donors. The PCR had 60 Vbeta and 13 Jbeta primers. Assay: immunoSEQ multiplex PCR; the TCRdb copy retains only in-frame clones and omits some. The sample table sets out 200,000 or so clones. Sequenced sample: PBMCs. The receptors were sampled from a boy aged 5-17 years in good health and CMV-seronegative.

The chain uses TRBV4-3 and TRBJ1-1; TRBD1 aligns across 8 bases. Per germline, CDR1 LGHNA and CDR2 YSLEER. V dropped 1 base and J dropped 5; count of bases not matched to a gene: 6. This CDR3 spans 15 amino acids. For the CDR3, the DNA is TGCGCCAGCAGCCAAGGATACAGGGGGGGAACTGAAGCTTTCTTT. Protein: CASSQGYRGGTEAFF.

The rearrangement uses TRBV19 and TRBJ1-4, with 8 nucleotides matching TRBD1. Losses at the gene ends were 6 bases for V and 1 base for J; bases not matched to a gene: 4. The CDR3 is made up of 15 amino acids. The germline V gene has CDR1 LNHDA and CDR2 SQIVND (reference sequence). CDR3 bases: TGTGCCAGTAGAACAGGGGGGATAACTAATGAAAAACTGTTTTTT. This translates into CASRTGGITNEKLFF.

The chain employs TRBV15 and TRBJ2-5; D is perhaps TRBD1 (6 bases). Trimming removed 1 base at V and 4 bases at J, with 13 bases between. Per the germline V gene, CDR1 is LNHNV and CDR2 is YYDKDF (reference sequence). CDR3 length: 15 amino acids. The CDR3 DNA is TGTGCCACCAGCAGAGGAGAGGGGGTAGGAGAGACCCAGTACTTC. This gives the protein CATSRGEGVGETQYF.

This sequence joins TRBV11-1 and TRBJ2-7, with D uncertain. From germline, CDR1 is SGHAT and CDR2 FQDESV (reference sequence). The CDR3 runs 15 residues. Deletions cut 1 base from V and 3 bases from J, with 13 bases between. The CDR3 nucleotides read TGTGCCAGCAGCTTAGAAGGTCGGCGGTACTACGAGCAGTACTTC. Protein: CASSLEGRRYYEQYF.

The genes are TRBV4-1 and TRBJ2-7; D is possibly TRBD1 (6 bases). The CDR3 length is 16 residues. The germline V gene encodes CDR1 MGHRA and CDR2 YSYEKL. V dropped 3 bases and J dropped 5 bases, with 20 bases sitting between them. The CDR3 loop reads CASSHLGQGSRDEQYF. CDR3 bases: TGCGCCAGCAGCCACCTCGGCCAGGGGAGTCGAGACGAGCAGTACTTC.

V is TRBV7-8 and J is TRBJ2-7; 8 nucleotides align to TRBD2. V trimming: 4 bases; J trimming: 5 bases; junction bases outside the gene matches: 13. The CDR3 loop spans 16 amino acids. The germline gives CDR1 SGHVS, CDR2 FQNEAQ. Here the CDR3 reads CASSYRSGGARNEQYF. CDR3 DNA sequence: TGTGCCAGCAGCTACCGCTCGGGAGGGGCCAGGAACGAGCAGTACTTC. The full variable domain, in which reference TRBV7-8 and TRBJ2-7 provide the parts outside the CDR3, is GAGVSQSPRYKVAKRGQDVALRCDPISGHVSLFWYQQALGQGPEFLTYFQNEAQLDKSGLPSDRFFAERPEGSVSTLKIQRTQQEDSAVYLCASSYRSGGARNEQYFGPGTRLTVT.

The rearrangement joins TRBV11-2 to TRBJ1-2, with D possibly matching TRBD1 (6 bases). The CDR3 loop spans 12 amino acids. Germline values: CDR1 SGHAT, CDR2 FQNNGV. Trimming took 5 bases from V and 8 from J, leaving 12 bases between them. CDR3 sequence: CASSLGGAGYTF. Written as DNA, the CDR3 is TGTGCCAGCAGCCTCGGGGGGGCAGGCTACACCTTC.

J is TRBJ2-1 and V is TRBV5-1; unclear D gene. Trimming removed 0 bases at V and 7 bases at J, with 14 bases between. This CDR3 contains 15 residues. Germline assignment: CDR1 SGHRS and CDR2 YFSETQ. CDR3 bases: TGCGCCAGCAGCTTGGAACAGCCGGTAAGTAATGAGCAGTTCTTC. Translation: CASSLEQPVSNEQFF.

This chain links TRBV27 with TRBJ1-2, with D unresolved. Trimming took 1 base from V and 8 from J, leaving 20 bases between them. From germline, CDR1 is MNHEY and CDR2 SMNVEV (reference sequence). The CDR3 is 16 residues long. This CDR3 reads CASSLFPSVRSAGYTF. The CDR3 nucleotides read TGTGCCAGCAGTTTATTTCCCTCGGTGCGCTCCGCGGGCTACACCTTC.

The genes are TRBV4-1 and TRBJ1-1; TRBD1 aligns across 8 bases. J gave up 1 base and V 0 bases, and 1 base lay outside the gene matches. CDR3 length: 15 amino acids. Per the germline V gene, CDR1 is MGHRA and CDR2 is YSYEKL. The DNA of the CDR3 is TGCGCCAGCAGCCAAGAGGACAGGGAGAACACTGAAGCTTTCTTT. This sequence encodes CASSQEDRENTEAFF.

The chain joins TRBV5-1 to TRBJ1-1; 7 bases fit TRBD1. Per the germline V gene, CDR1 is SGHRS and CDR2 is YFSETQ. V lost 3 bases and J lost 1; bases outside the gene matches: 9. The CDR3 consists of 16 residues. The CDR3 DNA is TGCGCCAGCAGCTATTCTCCGACAGGGACGAACACTGAAGCTTTCTTT. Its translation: CASSYSPTGTNTEAFF.

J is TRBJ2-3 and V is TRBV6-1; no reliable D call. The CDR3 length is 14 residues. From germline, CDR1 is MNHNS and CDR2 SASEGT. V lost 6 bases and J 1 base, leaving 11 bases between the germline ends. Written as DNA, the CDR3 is TGTGCCAGCAGAATCTACCCACGCACAGATACGCAGTATTTT. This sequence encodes CASRIYPRTDTQYF.

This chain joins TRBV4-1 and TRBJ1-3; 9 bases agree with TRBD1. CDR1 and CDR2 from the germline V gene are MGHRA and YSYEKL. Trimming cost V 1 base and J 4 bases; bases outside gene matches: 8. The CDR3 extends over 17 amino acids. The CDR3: CASSQGRQGGLGNTIYF. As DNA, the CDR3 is TGCGCCAGCAGCCAAGGAAGACAGGGGGGGCTCGGAAACACCATATATTTT.

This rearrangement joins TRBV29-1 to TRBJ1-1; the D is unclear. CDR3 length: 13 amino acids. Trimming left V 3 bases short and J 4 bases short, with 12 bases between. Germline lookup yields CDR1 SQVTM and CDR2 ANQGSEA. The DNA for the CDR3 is TGCAGCGTTGATGCCGGAGCGGGCACTGAAGCTTTCTTT. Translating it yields CSVDAGAGTEAFF.

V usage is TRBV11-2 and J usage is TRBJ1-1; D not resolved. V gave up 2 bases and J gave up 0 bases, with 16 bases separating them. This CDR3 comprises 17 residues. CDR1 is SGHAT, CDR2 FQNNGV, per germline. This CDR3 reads CASSLFRDVGMNTEAFF. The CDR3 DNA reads TGTGCCAGCAGCTTATTTCGGGATGTGGGTATGAACACTGAAGCTTTCTTT.

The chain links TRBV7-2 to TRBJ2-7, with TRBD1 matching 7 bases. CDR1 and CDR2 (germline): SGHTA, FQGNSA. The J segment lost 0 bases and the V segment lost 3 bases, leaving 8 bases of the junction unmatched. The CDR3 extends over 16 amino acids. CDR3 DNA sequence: TGTGCCAGCAGCTTTCGAGGGGGCATTAGCTCCTACGAGCAGTACTTC. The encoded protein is CASSFRGGISSYEQYF.

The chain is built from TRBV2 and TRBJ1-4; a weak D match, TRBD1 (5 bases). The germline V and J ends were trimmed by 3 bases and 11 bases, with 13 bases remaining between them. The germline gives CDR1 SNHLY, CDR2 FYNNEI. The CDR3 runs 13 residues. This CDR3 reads CASSDQGGDKLFF. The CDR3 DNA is TGTGCCAGCAGTGATCAGGGAGGGGACAAACTGTTTTTT.

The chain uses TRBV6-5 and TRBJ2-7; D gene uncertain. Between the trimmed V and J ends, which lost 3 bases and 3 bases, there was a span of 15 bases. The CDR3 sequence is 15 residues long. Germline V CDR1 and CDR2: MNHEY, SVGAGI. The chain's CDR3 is CASSYLGDPNYEQYF. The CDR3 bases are TGTGCCAGCAGTTATCTCGGAGATCCCAACTACGAGCAGTACTTC.

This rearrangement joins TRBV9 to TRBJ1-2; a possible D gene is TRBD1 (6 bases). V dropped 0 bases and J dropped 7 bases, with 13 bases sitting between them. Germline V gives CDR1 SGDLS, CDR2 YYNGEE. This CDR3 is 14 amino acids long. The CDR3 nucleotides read TGTGCCAGCAGCGTAGATAACAGGGTGCGTGGCTACACCTTC. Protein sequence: CASSVDNRVRGYTF. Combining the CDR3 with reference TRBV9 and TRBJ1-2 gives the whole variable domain DSGVTQTPKHLITATGQRVTLRCSPRSGDLSVYWYQQSLDQGLQFLIQYYNGEERAKGNILERFSAQQFPDLHSELNLSSLELGDSALYFCASSVDNRVRGYTFGSGTRLTVV.

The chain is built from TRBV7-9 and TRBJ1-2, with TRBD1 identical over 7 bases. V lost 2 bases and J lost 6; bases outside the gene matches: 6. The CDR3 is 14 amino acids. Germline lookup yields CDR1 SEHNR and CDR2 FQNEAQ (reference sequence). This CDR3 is CASSLRGHLDGYTF. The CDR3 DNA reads TGTGCCAGCAGCTTAAGGGGGCATCTAGATGGCTACACCTTC. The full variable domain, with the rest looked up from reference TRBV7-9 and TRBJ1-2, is DTGVSQNPRHKITKRGQNVTFRCDPISEHNRLYWYRQTLGQGPEFLTYFQNEAQLEKSRLLSDRFSAERPKGSFSTLEIQRTEQGDSAMYLCASSLRGHLDGYTFGSGTRLTVV.

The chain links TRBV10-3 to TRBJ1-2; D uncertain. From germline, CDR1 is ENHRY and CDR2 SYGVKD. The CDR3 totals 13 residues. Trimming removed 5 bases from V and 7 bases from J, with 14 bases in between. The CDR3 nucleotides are TGTGCCATCAGTTCGAGGGAGGGCACTGGCTACACCTTC. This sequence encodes CAISSREGTGYTF.

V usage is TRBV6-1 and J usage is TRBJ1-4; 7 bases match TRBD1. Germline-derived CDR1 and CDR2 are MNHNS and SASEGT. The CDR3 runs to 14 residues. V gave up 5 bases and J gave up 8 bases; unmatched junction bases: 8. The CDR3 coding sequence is TGTGCCAGCAGTTCACAGGGGCGCGGCGAAAAACTGTTTTTT. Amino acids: CASSSQGRGEKLFF.

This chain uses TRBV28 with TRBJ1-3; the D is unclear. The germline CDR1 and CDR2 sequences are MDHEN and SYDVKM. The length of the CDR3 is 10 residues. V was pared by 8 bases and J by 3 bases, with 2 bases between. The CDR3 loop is CASYGNTIYF. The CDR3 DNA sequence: TGTGCCAGCTATGGAAACACCATATATTTT.

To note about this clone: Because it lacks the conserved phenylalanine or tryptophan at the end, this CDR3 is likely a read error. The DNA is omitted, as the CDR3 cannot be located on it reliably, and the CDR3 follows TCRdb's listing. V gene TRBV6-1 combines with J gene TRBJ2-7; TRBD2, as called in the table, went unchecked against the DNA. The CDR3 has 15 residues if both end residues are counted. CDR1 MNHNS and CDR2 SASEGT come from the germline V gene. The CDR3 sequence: CASSPYSSASGGVIC.

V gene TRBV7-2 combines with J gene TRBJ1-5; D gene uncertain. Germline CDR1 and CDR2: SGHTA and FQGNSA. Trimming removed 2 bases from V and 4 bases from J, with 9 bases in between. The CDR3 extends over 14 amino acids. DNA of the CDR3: TGTGCCAGCAGCTTAACCAGTTATAATCAGCCCCAGCATTTT. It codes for CASSLTSYNQPQHF.

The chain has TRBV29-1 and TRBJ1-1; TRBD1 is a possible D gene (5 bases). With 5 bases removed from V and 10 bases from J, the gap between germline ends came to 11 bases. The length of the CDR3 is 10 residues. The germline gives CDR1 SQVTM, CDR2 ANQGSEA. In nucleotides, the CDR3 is TGCAGCGTTAGGGGCAAGGGAGCTTTCTTT. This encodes CSVRGKGAFF.

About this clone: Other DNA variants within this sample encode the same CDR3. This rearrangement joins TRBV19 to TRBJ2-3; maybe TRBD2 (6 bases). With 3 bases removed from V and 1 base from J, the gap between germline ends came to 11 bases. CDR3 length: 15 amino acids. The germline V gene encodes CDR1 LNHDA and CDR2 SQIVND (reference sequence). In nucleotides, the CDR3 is TGTGCCAGTAGTATTCGATTAGCGGGCACAGATACGCAGTATTTT. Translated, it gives CASSIRLAGTDTQYF. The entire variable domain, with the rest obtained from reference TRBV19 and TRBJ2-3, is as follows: DGGITQSPKYLFRKEGQNVTLSCEQNLNHDAMYWYRQDPGQGLRLIYYSQIVNDFQKGDIAEGYSVSREKKESFPLTVTSAQKNPTAFYLCASSIRLAGTDTQYFGPGTRLTVL.